Shown below are 13 T cell receptor beta chains from a single sample sequenced in a study of blood T cells in healthy people across ages. Through a sample-barcoded 5' primer and a J-beta primer mix, a second PCR was run for roughly 6 to 12 cycles. TCRdb reprocessed the 5' RACE reads via MiXCR and lists one record per CDR3 protein. The sample records more than 650,000 distinct CDR3 sequences, roughly 20% being singletons. The sample taken for sequencing was blood. All receptors come from a man between 65 and 80 years old in good health.

As for this clonotype: One end of the junction is discordant with germline, which a read error may explain. The chain employs TRBV12-3 or TRBV12-4 and TRBJ2-3; D remains unclear. The CDR3 is made up of 14 amino acids. The CDR3 DNA reads TGTGCCAGCAAATTAAGCAAGGGAACAGATGCGCAGTATTTT. As protein: CASKLSKGTDAQYF.

This chain connects TRBV5-8 to TRBJ1-5; a possible D gene is TRBD1 (5 bases). Trimming stripped 2 bases from V and 2 bases from J, with 17 bases between. This CDR3 is built from 17 residues. Germline V gives CDR1 SGHTS, CDR2 YDEGEE. CDR3 in amino acids: CASSLSRGPGGNQPQHF. The CDR3, as DNA: TGTGCCAGCAGCTTATCTAGGGGACCCGGGGGCAATCAGCCCCAGCATTTT.

In this sample, this clonotype turned up a few times. The rearrangement joins TRBV5-1 to TRBJ2-7; D possibly corresponds to TRBD2 (5 bases). Trimming stripped 4 bases from V and 1 base from J, with 9 bases between. This CDR3 comprises 13 residues. The germline gives CDR1 SGHRS, CDR2 YFSETQ. The CDR3 loop reads CASSREPSYEQYF. The CDR3 region has the DNA TGCGCCAGCAGCCGGGAACCTTCCTACGAGCAGTACTTC.

This clonotype was seen ten or more times. The chain is built from TRBV7-2 and TRBJ2-1; D call uncertain. This CDR3 region has 11 residues. Per the germline V gene, CDR1 is SGHTA and CDR2 is FQGNSA. V dropped 7 bases and J dropped 12 bases, with 13 bases sitting between them. CDR3 sequence: CASTNEYRQFF. The CDR3 DNA reads TGTGCCAGCACCAACGAATACCGGCAGTTCTTC. The whole variable domain, remainder taken from reference TRBV7-2 and TRBJ2-1, is GAGVSQSPSNKVTEKGKDVELRCDPISGHTALYWYRQSLGQGLEFLIYFQGNSAPDKSGLPSDRFSAERTGGSVSTLTIQRTQQEDSAVYLCASTNEYRQFFGPGTRLTVL.

This clonotype has only a few counts. This chain uses TRBV30 with TRBJ1-2; D is possibly TRBD1 (5 bases). Germline lookup yields CDR1 GTSNPN and CDR2 SVGIG (reference sequence). CDR3 size: 13 residues. The germline V and J ends were trimmed by 0 bases and 8 bases, with 13 bases remaining between them. CDR3 sequence reads: CAWSVSGDGGYTF. Written as DNA, the CDR3 is TGTGCCTGGAGTGTTTCGGGGGACGGAGGCTACACCTTC.

Concerning this clonotype itself: An end of the junction differs from the germline gene, which may be a read error. V is TRBV20-1 and J is TRBJ1-4; D not resolved. This CDR3 region has 11 residues. Germline assignment: CDR1 DFQATT and CDR2 SNEGSKA (reference sequence). CDR3 sequence (DNA): TGCAGTGGGTTGGCGCTTGAAAACCTGTTTTTT. This sequence encodes CSGLALENLFF.

Ten or more counts support this clonotype. The rearrangement uses TRBV6-6 and TRBJ1-3, with TRBD1 identical over 9 bases. With V trimmed by 4 bases and J by 4 bases, 5 bases remained unmatched. The CDR3 totals 15 residues. Germline-derived CDR1 and CDR2 are MNHNY and SVGAGI (reference sequence). This CDR3 reads CASSSRDRAGNTIYF. The CDR3 DNA reads TGTGCCAGCAGTTCCCGGGACAGGGCCGGAAACACCATATATTTT.

Only a few counts were recorded for this clonotype. The V call is TRBV5-1, the J call TRBJ1-5; possible D gene TRBD1, 5 bases. V gave up 4 bases and J gave up 7 bases, with 15 bases separating them. Germline V gene lookup returns CDR1 SGHRS and CDR2 YFSETQ. This CDR3 spans 14 amino acids. The CDR3: CASSPGPWGQPQHF. CDR3 coding DNA: TGCGCCAGCAGCCCTGGACCCTGGGGGCAGCCCCAGCATTTT.

The rearrangement joins TRBV7-2 to TRBJ2-3, with D maybe TRBD2 (7 bases). Trimming cost V 4 bases and J 0 bases, with 20 bases left between them. Per germline, CDR1 SGHTA and CDR2 FQGNSA. The CDR3 sequence is 18 residues long. This CDR3 is CASSSQSAGTSSTDTQYF. The DNA of the CDR3 is TGTGCCAGCAGCTCCCAGTCAGCGGGGACATCTAGCACAGATACGCAGTATTTT.

The chain couples TRBV7-6 to TRBJ1-4; tentatively, D is TRBD1 (5 bases). Trimming removed 8 bases from V and 0 bases from J, with 13 bases in between. Germline values: CDR1 SGHVS, CDR2 FNYEAQ. This CDR3 has 15 residues. CDR3 DNA: TGTGCCAGCGGTCCAGGGACGGCAACTAATGAAAAACTGTTTTTT. Residues: CASGPGTATNEKLFF.

The chain has TRBV5-1 and TRBJ1-4; possibly TRBD1 for D (5 bases). V was clipped by 1 base and J by 7 bases, with 20 bases between them. The V gene's germline CDR1 is SGHRS and CDR2 YFSETQ. The CDR3 covers 17 residues. As DNA, the CDR3 is TGCGCCAGCAGCTTGCCCGGGGGGAGTGCAGACGGTGAAAAACTGTTTTTT. Residues: CASSLPGGSADGEKLFF. Based on the CDR3 plus reference TRBV5-1 and TRBJ1-4, the full variable domain is KAGVTQTPRYLIKTRGQQVTLSCSPISGHRSVSWYQQTPGQGLQFLFEYFSETQRNKGNFPGRFSGRQFSNSRSEMNVSTLELGDSALYLCASSLPGGSADGEKLFFGSGTQLSVL.

The J gene is TRBJ1-1, the V gene TRBV7-9, with 7 bases lining up with TRBD1. The germline V gene encodes CDR1 SEHNR and CDR2 FQNEAQ (reference sequence). The CDR3 extends over 12 amino acids. V dropped 5 bases and J dropped 8; count of bases not matched to a gene: 5. The CDR3: CASSELTGEAFF. As DNA, the CDR3 is TGTGCCAGCAGCGAATTGACAGGGGAAGCTTTCTTT. The variable domain in full, with the rest retrieved from reference TRBV7-9 and TRBJ1-1, is DTGVSQNPRHKITKRGQNVTFRCDPISEHNRLYWYRQTLGQGPEFLTYFQNEAQLEKSRLLSDRFSAERPKGSFSTLEIQRTEQGDSAMYLCASSELTGEAFFGQGTRLTVV.

This clonotype was counted at least ten times. The chain combines TRBV5-1 with TRBJ2-3; D remains unclear. Looked up from germline, CDR1 is SGHRS and CDR2 is YFSETQ. This CDR3 spans 13 amino acids. The germline V and J ends were trimmed by 0 bases and 7 bases, with 9 bases remaining between them. This chain's CDR3 is CASSLGAENTQYF. CDR3 in DNA: TGCGCCAGCAGCTTGGGTGCAGAGAATACGCAGTATTTT.